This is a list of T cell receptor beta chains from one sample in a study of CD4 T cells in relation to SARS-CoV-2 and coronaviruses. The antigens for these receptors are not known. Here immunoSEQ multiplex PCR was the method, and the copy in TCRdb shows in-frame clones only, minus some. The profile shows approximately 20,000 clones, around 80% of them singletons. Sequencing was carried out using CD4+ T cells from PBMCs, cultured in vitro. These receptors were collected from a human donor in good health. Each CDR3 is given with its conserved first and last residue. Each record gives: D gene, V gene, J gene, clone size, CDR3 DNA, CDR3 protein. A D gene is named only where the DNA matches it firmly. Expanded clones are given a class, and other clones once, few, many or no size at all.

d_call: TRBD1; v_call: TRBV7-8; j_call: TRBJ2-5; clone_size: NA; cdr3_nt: TGTGCCAGCAGTTTCCAGGGGGTCAGGGAGACCCAGTACTTC; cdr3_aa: CASSFQGVRETQYF
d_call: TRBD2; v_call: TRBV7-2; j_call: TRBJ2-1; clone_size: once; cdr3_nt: TGTGCCAGCAGCTTAATACTAGCGGGGAATGAGCAGTTCTTC; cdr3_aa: CASSLILAGNEQFF
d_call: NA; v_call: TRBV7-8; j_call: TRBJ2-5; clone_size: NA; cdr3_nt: TGTGCCAGCAGAGTAGGAGAGACCCAGTACTTC; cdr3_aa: CASRVGETQYF
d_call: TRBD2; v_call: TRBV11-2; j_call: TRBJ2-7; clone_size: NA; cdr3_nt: TGTGCCAGCAGCTTAGAAGCGGGGGGCGAGCAGTACTTC; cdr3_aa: CASSLEAGGEQYF
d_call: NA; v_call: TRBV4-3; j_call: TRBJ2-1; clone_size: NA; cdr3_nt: TGCGCCAGCAGCCAAGACAGAGGATACAATGAGCAGTTCTTC; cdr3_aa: CASSQDRGYNEQFF
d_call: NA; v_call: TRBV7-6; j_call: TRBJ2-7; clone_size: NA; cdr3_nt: TGTGCCAGCAGCTTAGGTCGGAACTACGAGCAGTACTTC; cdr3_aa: CASSLGRNYEQYF
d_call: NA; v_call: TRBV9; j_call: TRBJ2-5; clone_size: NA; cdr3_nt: TGTGCCAGCAGCCCGTCAGACAGGCAGGAGACCCAGTACTTC; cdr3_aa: CASSPSDRQETQYF
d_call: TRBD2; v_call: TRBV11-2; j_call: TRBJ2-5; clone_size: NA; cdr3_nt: TGTGCCAGCAGCTTAGCATTAGCGGGAGCGGAGACCCAGTACTTC; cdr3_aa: CASSLALAGAETQYF
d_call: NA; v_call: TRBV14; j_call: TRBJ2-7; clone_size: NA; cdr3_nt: TGTGCCAGCAGCCAAGTAGGCGTCCTCGAGCAGTACTTC; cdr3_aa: CASSQVGVLEQYF
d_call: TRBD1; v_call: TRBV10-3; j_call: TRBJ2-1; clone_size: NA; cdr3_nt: TGTGCCATCAGTGTCGAGGACAGGGGAAATGAGCAGTTCTTC; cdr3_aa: CAISVEDRGNEQFF
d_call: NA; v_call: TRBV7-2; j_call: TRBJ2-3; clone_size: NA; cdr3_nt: TGTGCCATCAGGAGGGAATACACAGATACGCAGTATTTT; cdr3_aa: CAIRREYTDTQYF
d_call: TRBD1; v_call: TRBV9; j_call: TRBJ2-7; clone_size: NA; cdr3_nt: TGTGCCAGCAGCGGAGGACAGGGCGGTGGCGAGCAGTACTTC; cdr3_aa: CASSGGQGGGEQYF
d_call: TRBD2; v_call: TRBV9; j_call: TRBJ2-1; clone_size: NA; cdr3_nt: TGTGCCAGCAGCGTTATTAGCGGGAGACAGGATGAGCAGTTCTTC; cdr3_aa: CASSVISGRQDEQFF
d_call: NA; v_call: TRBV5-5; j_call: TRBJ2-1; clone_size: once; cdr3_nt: TGTGCCAGCAGCTTGGTAGAATCCGGGGACTTCTTC; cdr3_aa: CASSLVESGDFF
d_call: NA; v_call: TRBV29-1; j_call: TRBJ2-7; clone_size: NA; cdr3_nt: TGCAGCGTAACCCCGGGAACCCCCTACGAGCAGTACTTC; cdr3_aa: CSVTPGTPYEQYF
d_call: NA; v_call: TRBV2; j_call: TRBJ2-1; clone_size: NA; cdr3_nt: TGTGCCAGCAGGCTGGGACGGAACAATGAGCAGTTCTTC; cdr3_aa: CASRLGRNNEQFF
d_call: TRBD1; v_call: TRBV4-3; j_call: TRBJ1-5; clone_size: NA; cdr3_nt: TGCGCCAGCAGCCAAGATCTTACAGGGGGGAGGCCCCAGCATTTT; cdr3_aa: CASSQDLTGGRPQHF
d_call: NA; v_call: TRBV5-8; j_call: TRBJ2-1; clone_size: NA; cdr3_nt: TGTGCCAGCAGCCAATACCCCTACGTGAGGGATAAGAATGAGCAGTTCTTC; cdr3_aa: CASSQYPYVRDKNEQFF
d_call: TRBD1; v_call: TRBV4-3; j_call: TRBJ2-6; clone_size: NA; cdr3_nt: TGCGCCAGCAGCCCTACAGGGGCTGGGGCCAACGTCCTGACTTTC; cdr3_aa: CASSPTGAGANVLTF
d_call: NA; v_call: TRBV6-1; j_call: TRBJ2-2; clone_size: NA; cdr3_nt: TGTGCCAGCAGTGACAGGGTTCCCGGGGAGCTGTTTTTT; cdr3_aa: CASSDRVPGELFF
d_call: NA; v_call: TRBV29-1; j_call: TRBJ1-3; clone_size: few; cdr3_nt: TGCAGCGCCCTCCAGGGAGGTGGAAACACCATATATTTT; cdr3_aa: CSALQGGGNTIYF
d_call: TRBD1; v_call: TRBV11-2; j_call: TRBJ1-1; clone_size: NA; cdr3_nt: TGTGCCAGCAGCACCGTACTCCGGGACAGCCTGAACACTGAAGCTTTCTTT; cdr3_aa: CASSTVLRDSLNTEAFF
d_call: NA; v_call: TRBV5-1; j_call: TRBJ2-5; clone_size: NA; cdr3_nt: TGCGCCAGCAGCTTGGCCAGGGGAGAGACCCAGTACTTC; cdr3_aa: CASSLARGETQYF